The 17 T cell receptor beta chains in this list originate from one sample, sequenced in a study of identical twins. A single record per CDR3 protein comes from TCRdb applying MiXCR to the 5' RACE reads. The sample carries about 520,000 distinct CDR3 sequences, approximately 22% recorded once. Another study also made use of these data, one on T cells expressing NK-cell markers.

Material for sequencing was CD4+ T cells sorted from blood. These receptors were collected from a young woman in good health.

The DNA of the CDR3 is TGTGCCAGCAACTACAGGAATGAGCAGTTCTTC. This gives the protein CASNYRNEQFF. The rearrangement joins TRBV12-3 or TRBV12-4 to TRBJ2-1, with a possible D match to TRBD1 (5 bases). V gave up 7 bases and J gave up 7 bases, with 8 bases separating them. This CDR3 comprises 11 residues.

A few counts support this clonotype. The CDR3 protein is CSARGTSAAYEQYF. CDR3 nucleotides: TGCAGTGCTAGGGGGACTAGCGCCGCCTACGAGCAGTACTTC. V gene TRBV20-1 combines with J gene TRBJ2-7; 10 bases line up with TRBD2. Trimming took 3 bases from V and 2 from J; bases not matched to a gene: 4. Germline CDR1 reads DFQATT; CDR2 reads SNEGSKA (reference sequence). The CDR3 length is 14 residues.

Many counts were recorded for this clonotype. The chain employs TRBV12-3 or TRBV12-4 and TRBJ2-1; D is uncertain. Deletions cut 1 base from V and 5 bases from J, with 12 bases between. CDR3 length equals 15 residues. The CDR3 loop reads CASSLGSSGNNEQFF. CDR3 DNA: TGTGCCAGCAGTTTAGGTAGCTCGGGTAACAATGAGCAGTTCTTC.

This clonotype occurred once. The chain links TRBV4-3 to TRBJ1-1, with TRBD1 matching over 8 bases. This CDR3 comprises 14 residues. From germline, CDR1 is LGHNA and CDR2 YSLEER. V trimming: 3 bases; J trimming: 8 bases; junction bases outside the gene matches: 8. CDR3 region: CASSQSRGRTEAFF. The CDR3 nucleotides are TGCGCCAGCAGCCAGAGCAGGGGGCGGACCGAAGCTTTCTTT.

J is TRBJ2-1 and V is TRBV20-1, with D possibly TRBD2 on 5 matching bases. The CDR3 length is 16 residues. The V gene's germline CDR1 is DFQATT and CDR2 SNEGSKA (reference sequence). V was trimmed by 3 bases and J by 1 base, leaving 16 bases between them. CDR3 amino acids: CSASLGDHRSYNEQFF. The CDR3 DNA follows: TGCAGTGCTAGTCTGGGAGACCACCGATCCTACAATGAGCAGTTCTTC.

The genes are TRBV5-1 and TRBJ2-1; TRBD2 is a possible D gene (6 bases). The CDR3 has 14 amino acids. V was clipped by 5 bases and J by 6 bases, with 15 bases between them. Germline-derived CDR1 and CDR2 are SGHRS and YFSETQ. CDR3 coding DNA: TGCGCCAGCAGTGATGCAATGGGAGGCAATGAGCAGTTCTTC. Protein sequence: CASSDAMGGNEQFF. Supplemented by reference TRBV5-1 and TRBJ2-1, the full variable domain reads KAGVTQTPRYLIKTRGQQVTLSCSPISGHRSVSWYQQTPGQGLQFLFEYFSETQRNKGNFPGRFSGRQFSNSRSEMNVSTLELGDSALYLCASSDAMGGNEQFFGPGTRLTVL.

In this sample, this clonotype turned up a few times. The gene calls are TRBV25-1 and TRBJ1-1, with a weak D call TRBD1 (5 bases). The CDR3 has 11 amino acids. V shed 8 bases and J shed 11 bases, with 15 bases lying between them. Looked up from germline, CDR1 is MGHDK and CDR2 is SYGVNS. CDR3 DNA sequence: TGTGCCAGCCAGACGTGGGGCCGGGCTTTCTTT. It translates to CASQTWGRAFF.

The CDR3 sequence: CASSLGRGSEQFF. Written as DNA, the CDR3 is TGTGCCAGCAGTTTAGGGCGGGGTAGTGAGCAGTTCTTC. The gene calls are TRBV12-3 or TRBV12-4 and TRBJ2-1, with TRBD2 as a possible D gene (6 bases). The CDR3 spans 13 residues. V shed 1 base and J shed 9 bases, with 10 bases lying between them.

This clonotype occurred a few times. The chain employs TRBV5-1 and TRBJ2-7; D is ambiguous. The CDR3 is 14 amino acids. Trimming took off 2 bases at V and 3 bases at J, with 12 bases between the two ends. In germline, CDR1 is SGHRS, CDR2 YFSETQ. The CDR3 reads CASSFRAEHYEQYF. The CDR3 nucleotides are TGCGCCAGCAGCTTCCGAGCCGAACACTACGAGCAGTACTTC. Complete variable domain (other parts from reference TRBV5-1 and TRBJ2-7): KAGVTQTPRYLIKTRGQQVTLSCSPISGHRSVSWYQQTPGQGLQFLFEYFSETQRNKGNFPGRFSGRQFSNSRSEMNVSTLELGDSALYLCASSFRAEHYEQYFGPGTRLTVT.

This clonotype was counted a few times. The chain recombines TRBV12-3 or TRBV12-4 with TRBJ1-6; possibly TRBD1 for D (5 bases). This CDR3 is built from 14 residues. V shed 7 bases and J shed 3 bases, with 10 bases lying between them. CDR3 sequence reads: CASTEDSYNSPLHF. The CDR3 DNA is TGTGCCAGCACCGAAGACAGCTATAATTCACCCCTCCACTTT.

This clonotype was counted a few times. The chain employs TRBV20-1 and TRBJ2-3; D is possibly TRBD1 or TRBD2 (6 bases each). Germline V gives CDR1 DFQATT, CDR2 SNEGSKA (reference sequence). Trimming removed 3 bases at V and 0 bases at J, with 13 bases between. The CDR3 loop spans 15 amino acids. CDR3 in DNA: TGCAGTGCTAGGACGCCGGGGGCTAGCACAGATACGCAGTATTTT. It is translated as CSARTPGASTDTQYF.

This clonotype was seen ten or more times. The chain uses TRBV4-3 and TRBJ2-7; D possibly corresponds to TRBD2 (6 bases). Germline V gene lookup returns CDR1 LGHNA and CDR2 YSLEER. V lost 4 bases and J lost 1, with 14 bases in between. The CDR3 is 15 residues long. The CDR3 here is CASSLRDSRSYEQYF. DNA of the CDR3: TGCGCCAGCAGCCTACGGGACTCCCGGTCCTACGAGCAGTACTTC.

The rearrangement joins TRBV4-3 to TRBJ2-3, with D unclear. The CDR3 runs 15 residues. Germline V gene data show CDR1 as LGHNA and CDR2 as YSLEER. Between the trimmed V and J ends, which lost 0 bases and 2 bases, there was a span of 9 bases. The CDR3 region is CASSQDPHLTDTQYF. CDR3 DNA: TGCGCCAGCAGCCAAGACCCTCACCTCACAGATACGCAGTATTTT.

V gene TRBV23-1 combines with J gene TRBJ2-1; D gene uncertain. TRBV23-1 is filed as an ORF, its function uncertain. This CDR3 contains 17 residues. Trimming left V 3 bases short and J 5 bases short, with 20 bases between. The DNA for the CDR3 is TGCGCCAGCAGTCATCCTATTGCGCGGCCACCTCACAATGAGCAGTTCTTC. Amino acids: CASSHPIARPPHNEQFF.

This clonotype was seen more than once but under ten times. The CDR3 DNA reads TGCAGCACCACGGGGGGGGTAGACTACGAGCAGTACTTC. It encodes CSTTGGVDYEQYF. This chain links TRBV29-1 with TRBJ2-7, with 8 bases aligning to TRBD2. CDR3 length equals 13 residues. The germline CDR1 and CDR2 sequences are SQVTM and ANQGSEA. With V trimmed by 8 bases and J by 3 bases, 9 bases remained unmatched.

The V gene is TRBV5-1, the J gene TRBJ2-7; no firm D call. The CDR3 length is 13 residues. V lost 7 bases and J 6 bases, leaving 17 bases between the germline ends. Germline loops: CDR1 SGHRS, CDR2 YFSETQ. CDR3 region: CASSSDLQREQYF. The CDR3 coding sequence is TGCGCCAGCTCCTCGGATTTACAACGCGAGCAGTACTTC.

This clonotype came up many times. The genes are TRBV12-3 or TRBV12-4 and TRBJ2-7; D not resolved. This CDR3 is built from 13 residues. V dropped 2 bases and J dropped 5 bases, with 10 bases sitting between them. The CDR3 sequence is CASSLRLTDEQYF. The DNA of the CDR3 is TGTGCCAGCAGTTTACGCCTAACCGACGAGCAGTACTTC.